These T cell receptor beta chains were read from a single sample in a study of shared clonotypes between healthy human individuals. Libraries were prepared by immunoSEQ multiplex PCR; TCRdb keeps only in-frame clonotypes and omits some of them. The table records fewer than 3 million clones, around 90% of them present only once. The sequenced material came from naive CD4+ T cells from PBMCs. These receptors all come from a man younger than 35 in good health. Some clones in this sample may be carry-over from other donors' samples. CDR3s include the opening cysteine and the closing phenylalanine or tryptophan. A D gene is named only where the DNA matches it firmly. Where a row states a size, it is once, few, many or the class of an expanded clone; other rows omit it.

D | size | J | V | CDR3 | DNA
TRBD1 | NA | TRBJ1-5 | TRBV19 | CASHRGGGSNQPQHF | TGTGCCAGCCACAGGGGAGGTGGAAGCAATCAGCCCCAGCATTTT
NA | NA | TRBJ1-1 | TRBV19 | CANRYRWGRETEAFF | TGTGCCAACAGATATCGTTGGGGCAGGGAGACTGAAGCTTTCTTT
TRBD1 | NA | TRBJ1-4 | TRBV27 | CASSPVPGGAGEKLFF | TGTGCCAGCAGTCCAGTCCCAGGGGGCGCCGGTGAAAAACTGTTTTTT
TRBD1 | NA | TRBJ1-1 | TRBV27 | CASSSRDRVTEAFF | TGTGCCAGCAGTTCACGGGACAGGGTAACTGAAGCTTTCTTT
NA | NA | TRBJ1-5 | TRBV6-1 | CASSEGTGRSNQPQHF | TGTGCCAGCAGTGAAGGAACGGGGAGGAGCAATCAGCCCCAGCATTTT
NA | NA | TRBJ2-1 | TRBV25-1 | CASSEKGTQDNEQFF | TGTGCCAGCAGTGAGAAGGGGACTCAAGACAATGAGCAGTTCTTC
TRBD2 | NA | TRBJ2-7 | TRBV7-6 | CASSSKGLAGWKQYF | TGTGCCAGCAGCTCGAAGGGTCTAGCGGGGTGGAAGCAGTACTTC
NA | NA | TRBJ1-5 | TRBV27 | CASSSLSGVSQPQHF | TGTGCCAGCAGTTCTCTATCGGGGGTAAGTCAGCCCCAGCATTTT
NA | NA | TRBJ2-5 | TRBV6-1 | CASNWAGTLETQYF | TGTGCCAGCAATTGGGCAGGGACTCTGGAGACCCAGTACTTC
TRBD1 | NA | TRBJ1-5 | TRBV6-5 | CASSFDRVQPQHF | TGTGCCAGCAGTTTCGACAGGGTTCAGCCCCAGCATTTT
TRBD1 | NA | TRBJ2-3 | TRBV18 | CASSPGQGGSDTQYF | TGTGCCAGCTCACCGGGACAGGGGGGATCAGATACGCAGTATTTT
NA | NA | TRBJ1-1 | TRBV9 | CASSAQQGMNTEAFF | TGTGCCAGCAGCGCTCAGCAGGGGATGAACACTGAAGCTTTCTTT
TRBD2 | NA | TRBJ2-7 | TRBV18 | CASSPFGTGGGDEQYF | TGTGCCAGCTCACCTTTTGGTACAGGCGGGGGGGACGAGCAGTACTTC
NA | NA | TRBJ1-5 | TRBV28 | CASSPQGLENQPQHF | TGTGCCAGCAGCCCACAGGGTCTGGAGAATCAGCCCCAGCATTTT
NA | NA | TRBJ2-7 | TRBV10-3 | CAISESVVLEQYF | TGTGCCATCAGTGAGTCGGTGGTCCTTGAGCAGTACTTC
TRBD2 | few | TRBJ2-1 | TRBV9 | CASSLSAGTSSYNEQFF | TGTGCCAGCAGCCTCAGCGCCGGGACTAGCTCCTACAATGAGCAGTTCTTC
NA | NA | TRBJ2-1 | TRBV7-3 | CASSSGPGGYEQFF | TGTGCCAGCAGCTCCGGCCCCGGGGGCTATGAGCAGTTCTTC
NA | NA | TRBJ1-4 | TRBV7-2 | CASSLLPMGTNEKLFF | TGTGCCAGCAGCTTACTCCCCATGGGGACTAATGAAAAACTGTTTTTT
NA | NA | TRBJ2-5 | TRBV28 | CASSLLGRRDQETQYF | TGTGCCAGCAGTTTATTGGGGAGGAGGGACCAAGAGACCCAGTACTTC
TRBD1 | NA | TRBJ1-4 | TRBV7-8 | CASKQGSANEKLFF | TGTGCCAGCAAACAGGGGTCCGCTAATGAAAAACTGTTTTTT
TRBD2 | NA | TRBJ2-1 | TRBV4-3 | CASSQETLAGDSYEQFF | TGCGCCAGCAGCCAAGAGACTCTAGCGGGAGATTCGTATGAGCAGTTCTTC
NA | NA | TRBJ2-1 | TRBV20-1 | CSAHQAAEQFF | TGCAGTGCACACCAGGCGGCTGAGCAGTTCTTC
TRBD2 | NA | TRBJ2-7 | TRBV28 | CASMRTSASYEQYF | TGTGCCAGCATGAGGACTAGCGCATCCTACGAGCAGTACTTC
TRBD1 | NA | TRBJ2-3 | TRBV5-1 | CASSGGLTSTDTQYF | TGCGCCAGCTCAGGGGGCCTTACTAGCACAGATACGCAGTATTTT
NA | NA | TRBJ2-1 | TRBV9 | CASSVRVNEQFF | TGTGCCAGCAGCGTTCGGGTCAATGAGCAGTTCTTC
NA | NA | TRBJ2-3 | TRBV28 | CASSPLMVSDTQYF | TGTGCCAGCAGCCCCTTGATGGTTTCGGATACGCAGTATTTT
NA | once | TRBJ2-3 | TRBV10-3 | CAISGRDGVGKDTQYF | TGTGCCATCAGTGGAAGGGACGGAGTGGGAAAAGATACGCAGTATTTT
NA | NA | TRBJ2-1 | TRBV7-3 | CASSLVGDNNEQFF | TGTGCCAGCAGCTTAGTCGGCGACAACAATGAGCAGTTCTTC
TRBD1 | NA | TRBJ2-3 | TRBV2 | CASSLDRERTDTQYF | TGTGCCAGCAGTTTGGACAGGGAACGCACAGATACGCAGTATTTT
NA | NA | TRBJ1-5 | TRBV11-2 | CASSRGTEVNQPQHF | TGTGCCAGCAGCCGCGGGACTGAAGTAAATCAGCCCCAGCATTTT
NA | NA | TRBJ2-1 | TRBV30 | CAWGQGSARFF | NA
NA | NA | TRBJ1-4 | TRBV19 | CASSHGDTNEKLFF | TGTGCCAGTAGTCATGGGGACACTAATGAAAAACTGTTTTTT
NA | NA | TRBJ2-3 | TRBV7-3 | CASSLLGSTDTQYF | TGTGCCAGCAGCTTATTGGGGAGCACAGATACGCAGTATTTT
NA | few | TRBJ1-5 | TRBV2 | CASSEEGRGPNQPQHF | TGTGCCAGCAGTGAAGAGGGAAGGGGACCCAATCAGCCCCAGCATTTT
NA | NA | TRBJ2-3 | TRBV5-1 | CASSFLLASTDTQYF | TGCGCCAGCAGCTTTCTCCTAGCTAGCACAGATACGCAGTATTTT
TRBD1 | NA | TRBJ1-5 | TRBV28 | CASSLNRGHDQPQHF | TGTGCCAGCAGTTTGAACAGGGGGCACGATCAGCCCCAGCATTTT
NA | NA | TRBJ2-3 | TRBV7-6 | CASTRLGGVTDTQYF | TGTGCCAGTACACGATTGGGCGGGGTGACAGATACGCAGTATTTT
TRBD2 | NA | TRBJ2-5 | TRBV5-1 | CASRSKERGIDETQYF | TGCGCCAGCAGGTCCAAGGAGCGGGGCATCGATGAGACCCAGTACTTC